The rows below give T cell receptor beta chains drawn from one sample of a study of shared clonotypes between healthy human individuals. Some clones are missing from TCRdb's copy, which holds only in-frame ones; the method was immunoSEQ multiplex PCR. Here the sample spans hundreds of thousands of clones, 77% being singletons. The sequencing input was PBMCs. These receptors were obtained from a woman in her 40s in good health. Some clones in this sample may be carry-over from other donors' samples. The CDR3 runs from the conserved cysteine through the conserved F or W. The order of the fields is V gene, J gene, CDR3 protein.

V gene: TRBV2
J gene: TRBJ1-2
CDR3 protein: CASSETAGWGYTF

V gene: TRBV7-9
J gene: TRBJ1-1
CDR3 protein: CASSRGPTGGTEAFF

V gene: TRBV5-1
J gene: TRBJ2-1
CDR3 protein: CASSLEVGLNEQFF

V gene: TRBV28
J gene: TRBJ1-5
CDR3 protein: CASKTGQVSSQHF

V gene: TRBV29-1
J gene: TRBJ2-7
CDR3 protein: CSVVGSSYEQYF

V gene: TRBV11-2
J gene: TRBJ1-5
CDR3 protein: CASSLEIGQPQHF

V gene: TRBV27
J gene: TRBJ2-7
CDR3 protein: CASARLAGTYEQYF

V gene: TRBV25-1
J gene: TRBJ2-2
CDR3 protein: CASSDTGKNTGELFF

V gene: TRBV5-1
J gene: TRBJ2-7
CDR3 protein: CASSVTSSIYEQYF

V gene: TRBV7-8
J gene: TRBJ1-5
CDR3 protein: CASSRDRGQRRGSNQPQHF

V gene: TRBV7-9
J gene: TRBJ1-2
CDR3 protein: CASSLVGQGSGYTF

V gene: TRBV28
J gene: TRBJ1-2
CDR3 protein: CASSLQEYGYTF

V gene: TRBV7-6
J gene: TRBJ2-7
CDR3 protein: CASSLTQNRVGEQYF

V gene: TRBV5-1
J gene: TRBJ2-1
CDR3 protein: CASSAAGGLNEQFF

V gene: TRBV30
J gene: TRBJ1-5
CDR3 protein: CAWSAAGVVQHF

V gene: TRBV30
J gene: TRBJ1-4
CDR3 protein: CACQQGPNEKLFF

V gene: TRBV18
J gene: TRBJ2-7
CDR3 protein: CASSGGDLSYEQYF

V gene: TRBV30
J gene: TRBJ1-4
CDR3 protein: CAWSRGQENEKLFF

V gene: TRBV18
J gene: TRBJ2-2
CDR3 protein: CASSPYSLSNTGELFF

V gene: TRBV15
J gene: TRBJ2-2
CDR3 protein: CATSREQTNTGELFF

V gene: TRBV19
J gene: TRBJ1-2
CDR3 protein: CASRSKSGYTF

V gene: TRBV4-1
J gene: TRBJ2-7
CDR3 protein: CASSHLEAGPYEQYF

V gene: TRBV19
J gene: TRBJ1-3
CDR3 protein: CASSTSRVGNTIYF

V gene: TRBV7-2
J gene: TRBJ1-1
CDR3 protein: CASSPWNMNTEAFF

V gene: TRBV7-3
J gene: TRBJ2-4
CDR3 protein: CASSSRTGIQYF

V gene: TRBV4-2
J gene: TRBJ1-5
CDR3 protein: CASSQGQGDNQPQHF

V gene: TRBV29-1
J gene: TRBJ1-1
CDR3 protein: CSARNTEAFF

V gene: TRBV5-1
J gene: TRBJ2-1
CDR3 protein: CASSSVGSGPYNEQFF

V gene: TRBV5-4
J gene: TRBJ2-1
CDR3 protein: CASSLPLGQGNNEQFF

V gene: TRBV28
J gene: TRBJ2-7
CDR3 protein: CASARGAGPPYEQYF

V gene: TRBV4-3
J gene: TRBJ2-5
CDR3 protein: CASSLQVEQTQYF

V gene: TRBV4-2
J gene: TRBJ2-3
CDR3 protein: CASSQEAGLTDTQYF

V gene: TRBV29-1
J gene: TRBJ1-1
CDR3 protein: CSAGAQNTEAFF

V gene: TRBV6-4
J gene: TRBJ2-1
CDR3 protein: CASSLAGEPYNEQFF

V gene: TRBV5-1
J gene: TRBJ2-1
CDR3 protein: CASRRTIAADNEQFF

V gene: TRBV10-2
J gene: TRBJ2-3
CDR3 protein: CASSEAGEGTDTQYF

V gene: TRBV7-3
J gene: TRBJ2-5
CDR3 protein: CASSLRQGRQETQYF

V gene: TRBV27
J gene: TRBJ1-5
CDR3 protein: CASSLARSGQPQHF

V gene: TRBV28
J gene: TRBJ2-3
CDR3 protein: CASSPWTDSTDTQYF

V gene: TRBV12-5
J gene: TRBJ2-3
CDR3 protein: CASGLVTSGSTDTQYF

V gene: TRBV5-1
J gene: TRBJ1-2
CDR3 protein: CASSVVLGDDYGYTF

V gene: TRBV28
J gene: .
CDR3 protein: CASSFRGQPYEQYF

V gene: TRBV27
J gene: TRBJ1-3
CDR3 protein: CASSPTGSGNTIYF

V gene: TRBV29-1
J gene: TRBJ1-2
CDR3 protein: CSVEPPGGVGGYTF

V gene: TRBV19
J gene: TRBJ2-1
CDR3 protein: CASSIEGLAGVYEQFF

V gene: TRBV7-2
J gene: TRBJ2-7
CDR3 protein: CASSLEQGSYEQYF

V gene: TRBV9
J gene: TRBJ1-5
CDR3 protein: CASSKGTADQPQHF

V gene: TRBV27
J gene: TRBJ2-7
CDR3 protein: CASSLKPPGAGGEQYF